This TCR beta chain is drawn from a study of blood T cell repertoires in COVID-19. Overall study: The origin of the acute and convalescent COVID-19 samples was the United States, Italy and Spain. T cells, B-cell-depleted T cells, or PBMCs provided the cDNA or gDNA that served as material.

The protocol was immunoSEQ multiplex PCR, while the TCRdb copy is restricted to in-frame clones and leaves out a portion. Of around 250,000 clones listed, around 83% were seen once; the top ten hold 5% to 6%. The TCR was taken from a man older than 75 with acute or convalescent COVID-19. The sequenced sample consisted of peripheral blood.

DNA for the CDR3: TGTGCCAGCAGTGAGGACAGGGGAGATGGCTACACCTTC. Translating it yields CASSEDRGDGYTF. This chain joins TRBV2 and TRBJ1-2, with 9 nucleotides matching TRBD1. Germline V gene lookup returns CDR1 SNHLY and CDR2 FYNNEI. J gave up 6 bases and V 3 bases, and 2 bases lay outside the gene matches. This CDR3 contains 13 residues.